This TCR beta chain is from a study of cytomegalovirus exposure and HLA in healthy donors. Study-level findings and limits: Reportedly, HLA-A and HLA-B alleles of most subjects were accurately predicted from TCR beta. Later on, an analysis showed TCR association rates differing by HLA locus, with DRB1 the most and HLA-C the fewest. While the bulk of TCR sequences proved rare, some public TCRs turned up in many donors.

Germline V gene data show CDR1 as SEHNR and CDR2 as FQNEAQ (reference sequence). Trimming stripped 3 bases from V and 5 bases from J, with 13 bases between. This CDR3 has 14 residues. On this clone: Its specificity is unknown.

PCR primers comprised 60 Vbeta and 13 Jbeta primers. TCRdb's table, derived via immunoSEQ multiplex PCR, lists solely in-frame clones and lacks some. The table includes hundreds of thousands of clones, more than 60% detected once. The chain employs TRBV7-9 and TRBJ1-1; tentatively, D is TRBD1 (5 bases). The sample was PBMCs. The sequence was obtained from a man aged 40-50 years in good health and CMV-seronegative. The CDR3 DNA sequence: TGTGCCAGCAGCTTGGAGGGGAGGATGACTGAAGCTTTCTTT. It is translated as CASSLEGRMTEAFF. Complete variable domain (other parts from reference TRBV7-9 and TRBJ1-1): DTGVSQNPRHKITKRGQNVTFRCDPISEHNRLYWYRQTLGQGPEFLTYFQNEAQLEKSRLLSDRFSAERPKGSFSTLEIQRTEQGDSAMYLCASSLEGRMTEAFFGQGTRLTVV.